The present T cell receptor beta chain was sequenced within a study of T-cell reconstitution after alpha-beta-depleted transplantation in children. This sample's TCRbeta library carried unique molecular identifier barcodes. TCRdb reprocessed the PCR reads with MiXCR, giving one entry per CDR3 protein. Of about 610,000 distinct CDR3 sequences in the sample, roughly a tenth were seen once. Germline-derived CDR1 and CDR2 are SGHRS and YFSETQ. This CDR3 is built from 16 residues. Trimming removed 4 bases at V and 3 bases at J, with 17 bases between. This chain joins TRBV5-1 and TRBJ2-1; possibly TRBD1 or TRBD2 for D (5 bases each). The input for sequencing was PBMCs from the stem cell graft donor, taken from the stem cell graft. The sequence came from a human donor who donated a stem cell graft to a child with acute myeloid leukemia. In DNA form, the CDR3 reads TGCGCCAGCAGCCCCGGGGCCAAAGTAGTCTACAATGAGCAGTTCTTC. Encoded protein: CASSPGAKVVYNEQFF. Drawing the rest from reference TRBV5-1 and TRBJ2-1, the complete variable domain is KAGVTQTPRYLIKTRGQQVTLSCSPISGHRSVSWYQQTPGQGLQFLFEYFSETQRNKGNFPGRFSGRQFSNSRSEMNVSTLELGDSALYLCASSPGAKVVYNEQFFGPGTRLTVL.